The 6 T cell receptor beta chains reported below all come from one sample, sequenced in a study of shared clonotypes between healthy human individuals. Profiled with immunoSEQ multiplex PCR; TCRdb holds only in-frame clones, not every one. The data contain around 940,000 clones, 76% of them singletons. Input material: memory CD4+ T cells sorted from blood. As for subset: CD45RA-negative fraction. The receptors come from a man in his late teens or twenties in good health.

The chain is built from TRBV5-5 and TRBJ1-6, with a possible D match to TRBD1 (5 bases). Germline V gives CDR1 SGHKS, CDR2 YYEKEE (reference sequence). With 0 bases removed from V and 0 bases from J, the gap between germline ends came to 10 bases. The CDR3 has 17 amino acids. The CDR3 nucleotides read TGTGCCAGCAGCTTGGATGCAGGGAGCTCCTATAATTCACCCCTCCACTTT. Translated: CASSLDAGSSYNSPLHF.

This clone was seen a single time. V usage is TRBV19 and J usage is TRBJ2-7; 12 nucleotides match TRBD1. CDR1 and CDR2 from the germline V gene are LNHDA and SQIVND (reference sequence). The CDR3 is made up of 15 amino acids. J lost 4 bases, V lost 2 bases, and 3 bases had no gene match. The CDR3 region is CASSISGQGAYEQYF. The CDR3 bases are TGTGCCAGTAGTATATCGGGACAGGGGGCGTACGAGCAGTACTTC. Looking up the rest from reference TRBV19 and TRBJ2-7 gives the full variable domain: DGGITQSPKYLFRKEGQNVTLSCEQNLNHDAMYWYRQDPGQGLRLIYYSQIVNDFQKGDIAEGYSVSREKKESFPLTVTSAQKNPTAFYLCASSISGQGAYEQYFGPGTRLTVT.

J is TRBJ2-2 and V is TRBV11-2, with 7 bases lining up with TRBD1. Losses at the gene ends were 4 bases for V and 8 bases for J; bases not matched to a gene: 4. The CDR3 has 13 amino acids. CDR1 is SGHAT, CDR2 FQNNGV, per germline. Here the CDR3 DNA reads TGTGCCAGCAGCTCATGGGACAGTGGGGAGCTGTTTTTT. Its protein is CASSSWDSGELFF.

This chain joins TRBV5-4 and TRBJ2-1, with TRBD1 identical over 7 bases. Germline CDR1 reads SGHNT; CDR2 reads YYREEE (reference sequence). The V and J ends lost 1 base and 9 bases, in that order; junction bases with no gene match: 10. The CDR3 consists of 15 residues. DNA of the CDR3: TGTGCCAGCAGCTTGCGAGACAGGGTAGAGTTTGAGCAGTTCTTC. As protein: CASSLRDRVEFEQFF.

The rearrangement links TRBV29-1 to TRBJ2-6, with unresolved D. V was clipped by 6 bases and J by 2 bases, with 5 bases between them. From germline, CDR1 is SQVTM and CDR2 ANQGSEA. The CDR3 contains 12 residues. CDR3 in amino acids: CSVQAGANVLTF. DNA of the CDR3: TGCAGCGTCCAGGCTGGGGCCAACGTCCTGACTTTC. Combining the CDR3 with reference TRBV29-1 and TRBJ2-6 gives the whole variable domain SAVISQKPSRDICQRGTSLTIQCQVDSQVTMMFWYRQQPGQSLTLIATANQGSEATYESGFVIDKFPISRPNLTFSTLTVSNMSPEDSSIYLCSVQAGANVLTFGAGSRLTVL.

This clone was seen only once. This chain links TRBV7-2 with TRBJ2-3; no clear D gene. CDR1 is SGHTA, CDR2 FQGNSA, per germline. The CDR3 sequence is 14 residues long. V lost 1 base to trimming and J lost 0 bases, with 5 bases between them. The DNA of the CDR3 is TGTGCCAGCAGCTTAGAGGCCAGCACAGATACGCAGTATTTT. It encodes CASSLEASTDTQYF.